Presented here are 23 T cell receptor beta chains from one specimen sequenced in a study of T cells in Graves' hyperthyroidism and ophthalmopathy. Amplified TCR beta CDR3 regions derived from RNA transcripts. The TCR CDR3 first-round RT-PCR relied on the HTBI primer set. TCRdb recomputed calls from the multiplex PCR reads with MiXCR, one row per CDR3 protein. Among under 65,000 distinct CDR3 sequences listed, around 53% were seen once. Sequenced material: blood. These receptors all stem from a woman aged 55-75 years with Graves' ophthalmopathy.

Judged by abundance, this clonotype is medium-sized. The chain uses TRBV7-7 and TRBJ2-2, with D uncertain. CDR1 and CDR2 from the germline V gene are SSHAT and FNYEAQ (reference sequence). CDR3 length: 14 residues. V lost 1 base to trimming and J lost 7 bases, with 10 bases between them. Here the CDR3 reads CASSLDGFGGELFF. The CDR3 DNA reads TGTGCCAGCAGCTTAGATGGATTTGGCGGGGAGCTGTTTTTT. The full variable domain, completed using reference TRBV7-7 and TRBJ2-2, is GAGVSQSPRYKVTKRGQDVTLRCDPISSHATLYWYQQALGQGPEFLTYFNYEAQPDKSGLPSDRFSAERPEGSISTLTIQRTEQRDSAMYRCASSLDGFGGELFFGEGSRLTVL.

V gene TRBV5-6 combines with J gene TRBJ2-1, with 11 bases identical to TRBD2. J was trimmed by 4 bases and V by 4 bases; bases with no gene match: 1. Germline-derived CDR1 and CDR2 are SGHDT and YYEEEE. There are 14 residues in the CDR3. CDR3 coding DNA: TGTGCCAGCAGCGGGACTAGCGGATACAATGAGCAGTTCTTC. It codes for CASSGTSGYNEQFF.

Details on this clonotype: Because the CDR3 is missing its conserved closing phenylalanine or tryptophan, this is likely a read error. The gene calls are TRBV10-2 and TRBJ1-4; weak D call: TRBD1 (5 bases). The germline gives CDR1 WSHSY, CDR2 SAAADI. The V end was cut by 7 bases, the J end by 3 bases, with 9 bases between. The CDR3 totals 13 residues. The chain's CDR3 is CASNPGPNEKLFL. In DNA form, the CDR3 reads TGCGCCAGCAATCCGGGGCCTAATGAAAAACTGTTTTTG.

By share of the sample, this clonotype is medium-sized (0.01 to 0.1%). The rearrangement uses TRBV7-8 and TRBJ1-1; unclear D gene. Per the germline V gene, CDR1 is SGHVS and CDR2 is FQNEAQ. The V end was cut by 5 bases, the J end by 8 bases, with 6 bases between. The CDR3 is 10 residues long. This CDR3 reads CASSRIEAFF. As DNA, the CDR3 is TGTGCCAGCAGCCGGATCGAAGCTTTCTTT.

This chain links TRBV20-1 with TRBJ1-4; unclear D gene. The V gene's germline CDR1 is DFQATT and CDR2 SNEGSKA (reference sequence). This CDR3 has 14 residues. Trimming stripped 2 bases from V and 2 bases from J, with 9 bases between. In DNA form, the CDR3 reads TGCAGTGCTAGAAACGCGGGGACTAATGAAAAACTGTTTTTT. Protein product: CSARNAGTNEKLFF.

The CDR3 coding sequence is TGCAGTGCTAGAGAAGCGGGGAATGAGCAGTATTTT. It specifies CSAREAGNEQYF. The V and J genes are TRBV20-1 and TRBJ2-3; 7 bases are a match to TRBD2. Germline lookup yields CDR1 DFQATT and CDR2 SNEGSKA (reference sequence). V shed 0 bases and J 11 bases; nucleotides not matched to a gene: 5. This CDR3 comprises 12 residues.

The genes are TRBV5-1 and TRBJ1-6, with 9 bases that match TRBD1. In germline, CDR1 is SGHRS, CDR2 YFSETQ. Unmatched junction bases numbered 6, after V lost 4 bases and J lost 10 bases. The CDR3 contains 14 residues. The CDR3 loop is CASSKGQGISPLHF. CDR3 DNA sequence: TGCGCCAGCAGCAAGGGACAGGGCATCTCACCCCTCCACTTT.

Within the sample, this clonotype is medium-sized. The chain employs TRBV2 and TRBJ2-7; 9 nucleotides agree with TRBD1. Per germline, CDR1 SNHLY and CDR2 FYNNEI. CDR3 size: 13 residues. V shed 7 bases, J shed 3 bases, and the junction held 4 bases outside the gene matches. The CDR3 reads CASKGTGSYEQYF. The DNA for the CDR3 is TGTGCCAGCAAAGGGACAGGGAGCTACGAGCAGTACTTC.

Ten or more counts support this clonotype. The CDR3: CASSQDEAWDNYGYTF. As DNA, the CDR3 is TGCGCCAGCAGCCAAGATGAGGCGTGGGATAACTATGGCTACACCTTC. V gene TRBV4-3 combines with J gene TRBJ1-2; no reliable D call. CDR1 and CDR2 (germline): LGHNA, YSLEER. Trimming cost V 0 bases and J 1 base, with 12 bases left between them. The CDR3 extends over 16 amino acids.

This clonotype occurred many times. The chain employs TRBV5-1 and TRBJ2-5, with a possible D match to TRBD1 (5 bases). Germline lookup yields CDR1 SGHRS and CDR2 YFSETQ. This CDR3 region has 14 residues. V was clipped by 1 base and J by 2 bases, with 9 bases between them. DNA for the CDR3: TGCGCCAGCAGCTTGCAGGGCAGACAAGAGACCCAGTACTTC. The encoded protein is CASSLQGRQETQYF.

This clonotype was detected only once. The chain has TRBV6-4 and TRBJ1-5; perhaps TRBD1 as D (5 bases). The V gene lost 2 bases and the J gene lost 0 bases, with 5 bases spanning the gap. Germline CDR1 and CDR2: MRHNA and SNTAGT. The length of the CDR3 is 14 residues. The CDR3 spells CASSDGTSNQPQHF. DNA for the CDR3: TGTGCCAGCAGTGACGGGACTAGCAATCAGCCCCAGCATTTT.

CDR3 amino acids: CSAPGTDYQPQHF. CDR3 nucleotide sequence: TGCAGCGCTCCCGGGACAGACTATCAGCCCCAGCATTTT. The V call is TRBV29-1, the J call TRBJ1-5; 7 positions match TRBD1. The germline V gene encodes CDR1 SQVTM and CDR2 ANQGSEA. V lost 7 bases and J lost 5; bases outside the gene matches: 8. The CDR3 spans 13 residues.

The gene calls are TRBV7-2 and TRBJ2-3, with TRBD2 matching over 11 bases. The CDR3 is 15 residues long. The V and J ends lost 5 bases and 6 bases, in that order; junction bases with no gene match: 7. Germline CDR1 reads SGHTA; CDR2 reads FQGNSA. The CDR3 sequence: CASSRTSGFVDTQYF. The DNA for the CDR3 is TGTGCCAGCAGCCGGACTAGCGGGTTCGTGGATACGCAGTATTTT.

The V and J genes are TRBV7-9 and TRBJ1-5; the match to TRBD1 covers 8 bases. Per the germline V gene, CDR1 is SEHNR and CDR2 is FQNEAQ (reference sequence). The CDR3 length is 14 residues. The V gene end was trimmed by 5 bases and the J gene end by 14 bases; junction bases not matched to a gene: 14. The CDR3 reads CASSLRGRPIYEHF. CDR3 nucleotide sequence: TGTGCCAGCAGCCTCAGGGGGCGTCCAATCTACGAGCATTTT.

This sequence joins TRBV12-3 or TRBV12-4 and TRBJ2-5; 15 bases align to TRBD2. V shed 5 bases and J 5 bases; nucleotides not matched to a gene: 3. The CDR3 spans 15 residues. In DNA, the CDR3 is TGTGCCAGCAGTGGACTAGCGGGGGGGAGGGAGACCCAGTACTTC. This codes for CASSGLAGGRETQYF.

The rearrangement links TRBV20-1 to TRBJ1-2; the D gene is possibly TRBD1 (6 bases). CDR3 length: 14 amino acids. V lost 3 bases to trimming and J lost 4 bases, with 15 bases between them. Germline V gene data show CDR1 as DFQATT and CDR2 as SNEGSKA (reference sequence). The DNA of the CDR3 is TGCAGTGCTAGGACGGGGGGCATGAGCTATGGCTACACCTTC. Its translation is CSARTGGMSYGYTF.

Judged by abundance, this clonotype is medium-sized. This chain connects TRBV7-2 to TRBJ1-2; the match to TRBD1 covers 8 bases. The germline CDR1 and CDR2 sequences are SGHTA and FQGNSA. Trimming removed 3 bases from V and 8 bases from J; junction bases left unmatched: 5. CDR3 length: 13 amino acids. CDR3 amino acids: CASSLTGEKGYTF. DNA for the CDR3: TGTGCCAGCAGCTTGACAGGGGAGAAGGGCTACACCTTC.

In this sample, this clonotype turned up many times. The CDR3 nucleotides are TGTGCCAGCAGCGAAGAGGGACAGGGGACCTACAATGAGCAGTTCTTC. Protein product: CASSEEGQGTYNEQFF. This rearrangement joins TRBV6-5 to TRBJ2-1; 10 bases align to TRBD1. Germline trimming cut 6 bases from V and 2 bases from J; bases unmatched to any gene: 7. Per germline, CDR1 MNHEY and CDR2 SVGAGI. This CDR3 has 16 amino acids.

The chain carries TRBV5-1 and TRBJ1-4; D might be TRBD1 (5 bases). Germline loops: CDR1 SGHRS, CDR2 YFSETQ. V lost 6 bases and J lost 11, with 26 bases in between. The CDR3 has 16 amino acids. This chain's CDR3 is CASNVDGTSQGEKLFF. As DNA, the CDR3 is TGCGCCAGCAACGTGGACGGGACCTCCCAAGGAGAGAAACTGTTTTTT.

In its sample, this clonotype was seen many times. The V call is TRBV10-3, the J call TRBJ2-2; perhaps D is TRBD1 or TRBD2 (5 bases each). There are 13 residues in the CDR3. The V end was cut by 6 bases, the J end by 4 bases, with 9 bases between. The germline V gene has CDR1 ENHRY and CDR2 SYGVKD. DNA of the CDR3: TGTGCCATCAGGGGGGTGACCACCGGGGAGCTGTTTTTT. This translates into CAIRGVTTGELFF.

This clonotype has just one count. This chain joins TRBV20-1 and TRBJ2-1, with TRBD2 as a possible D gene (6 bases). Germline V gene data show CDR1 as DFQATT and CDR2 as SNEGSKA (reference sequence). V was trimmed by 8 bases and J by 0 bases, leaving 14 bases between them. The CDR3 is 14 amino acids. CDR3 in DNA: TGCAGTTTAGGACTACGTCGCTCCTACAATGAGCAGTTCTTC. Its translation: CSLGLRRSYNEQFF.

Notes on this clonotype: A much more abundant neighbour one base away suggests this may be a read error. This chain joins TRBV30 and TRBJ1-3; D unclear. The CDR3 extends over 15 amino acids. The germline V gene encodes CDR1 GTSNPN and CDR2 SVGIG (reference sequence). This CDR3 reads CVWSVGRFSGNTIYF. CDR3 sequence (DNA): TGTGTCTGGAGTGTTGGAAGGTTCTCTGGAAACACCATATATTTT.

The rearrangement links TRBV5-1 to TRBJ2-1; 11 bases map to TRBD2. V was pared by 1 base and J by 7 bases, with 10 bases of the junction left unmatched. Germline V CDR1 and CDR2: SGHRS, YFSETQ. The CDR3 sequence is 17 residues long. Here the CDR3 DNA reads TGCGCCAGCAGCTTGTGGGTTAGCGGGGGGGCTGGTAATGAGCAGTTCTTC. This sequence encodes CASSLWVSGGAGNEQFF.